One sample yielded the 10 T cell receptor beta chains listed below, sequenced in a study of blood T cell repertoires in COVID-19. Assay: immunoSEQ multiplex PCR; the TCRdb copy retains only in-frame clones and omits some. The sample carries roughly 41,000 clones, around 86% recorded once. Sequencing input: peripheral blood. Receptors originate from a woman aged 80 or older with acute or convalescent COVID-19.

This clone occurred a few times. The V and J genes are TRBV3-1 (or the pseudogene TRBV3-2) and TRBJ1-1; no clear D. The CDR3 sequence is 13 residues long. Germline V CDR1 and CDR2: LGHDT, YNNKEL (reference sequence). V gave up 1 base and J gave up 5 bases, with 8 bases separating them. The CDR3 is CASSQVRGTEAFF. As DNA, the CDR3 is TGTGCCAGCAGCCAAGTACGAGGGACTGAAGCTTTCTTT.

This clone has a single count. The CDR3 here is CASSLAREGEAFF. CDR3 sequence (DNA): TGTGCCAGCTCACTGGCCAGGGAGGGAGAAGCTTTCTTT. This sequence joins TRBV18 and TRBJ1-1; D may be TRBD1 (5 bases). Germline assignment: CDR1 KGHSH and CDR2 LQKENI. This CDR3 comprises 13 residues. V dropped 4 bases and J dropped 8 bases, with 14 bases sitting between them.

The chain combines TRBV28 with TRBJ1-2, with D maybe TRBD1 (5 bases). V was clipped by 2 bases and J by 1 base, with 11 bases between them. This CDR3 has 15 amino acids. Germline V lookup: CDR1 MDHEN, CDR2 SYDVKM. This CDR3 reads CASSLGGALNYGYTF. As DNA, the CDR3 is TGTGCCAGCAGTTTAGGAGGGGCCCTTAACTATGGCTACACCTTC.

The V gene is TRBV4-1, the J gene TRBJ1-5; D uncertain. Germline V gene sequence: CDR1 MGHRA, CDR2 YSYEKL. Trimming removed 1 base at V and 5 bases at J, with 9 bases between. The CDR3 spans 14 residues. The CDR3, as DNA: TGCGCCAGCAGCCAAGTAGCGTGGGATCAGCCCCAGCATTTT. Protein sequence: CASSQVAWDQPQHF.

The chain couples TRBV19 to TRBJ1-5, with no clear D. Germline V CDR1 and CDR2: LNHDA, SQIVND (reference sequence). The CDR3 consists of 18 residues. Trimming shortened V by 0 bases and J by 0 bases, and 15 bases separated the two germline ends. CDR3: CASSIDLWQASSNQPQHF. The CDR3 DNA reads TGTGCCAGTAGTATAGATCTATGGCAGGCCTCTAGCAATCAGCCCCAGCATTTT.

This clone was found a few times. The chain joins TRBV6-2 or TRBV6-3 to TRBJ2-7; no definite D call. The CDR3 is 12 amino acids. The germline V gene encodes CDR1 MNHEY and CDR2 SVGEGT. V lost 6 bases to trimming and J lost 3 bases, with 9 bases between them. CDR3 loop: CASSPELYEQYF. DNA of the CDR3: TGTGCCAGCAGCCCAGAGCTCTACGAGCAGTACTTC.

The chain uses TRBV30 and TRBJ2-5; TRBD2 agrees at 8 bases. Losses at the gene ends were 0 bases for V and 4 bases for J; bases not matched to a gene: 16. CDR1 is GTSNPN, CDR2 SVGIG, per germline (reference sequence). The CDR3 covers 18 residues. The CDR3: CAWSVGGAGVGSGETQYF. The CDR3 DNA reads as TGTGCCTGGAGTGTAGGAGGAGCGGGGGTTGGATCTGGAGAGACCCAGTACTTC.

The chain couples TRBV6-1 to TRBJ1-2; no clear D. Trimming took off 2 bases at V and 6 bases at J, with 10 bases between the two ends. CDR3 length: 13 residues. Germline assignment: CDR1 MNHNS and CDR2 SASEGT. The CDR3 nucleotides are TGTGCCAGCAGTGAATTCGAGGGAAATGGCTACACCTTC. Protein product: CASSEFEGNGYTF.

Note on this clone: Its ends do not fully match the called genes, so a read error is possible. This sequence joins TRBV12-3 or TRBV12-4 and TRBJ2-2; 12 bases line up with TRBD2. This CDR3 contains 13 residues. CDR3 DNA: TGTGCCAGCAGTCTAGCGGGGGGGCGGGAGCTGTTTTTT. Protein product: CASSLAGGRELFF.

The rearrangement joins TRBV25-1 to TRBJ2-3; D possibly corresponds to TRBD2 (7 bases). Germline loops: CDR1 MGHDK, CDR2 SYGVNS. The CDR3 loop spans 15 amino acids. The ends were cut back, 2 bases at V and 6 bases at J, with 15 bases in the middle. CDR3 sequence (DNA): TGTGCCAGCAGTGAAAGGGCGGGGGCCGGGGATACGCAGTATTTT. Protein product: CASSERAGAGDTQYF.